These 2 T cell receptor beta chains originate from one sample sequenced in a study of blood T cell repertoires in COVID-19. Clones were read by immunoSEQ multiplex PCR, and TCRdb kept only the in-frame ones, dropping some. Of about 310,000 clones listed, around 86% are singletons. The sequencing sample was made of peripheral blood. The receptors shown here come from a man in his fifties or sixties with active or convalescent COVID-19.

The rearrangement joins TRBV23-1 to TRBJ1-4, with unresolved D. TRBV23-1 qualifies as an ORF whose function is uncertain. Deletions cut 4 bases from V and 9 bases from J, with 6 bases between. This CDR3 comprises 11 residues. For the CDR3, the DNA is TGCGCCAGCAGTCCGGGGAAAAAACTGTTTTTT. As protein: CASSPGKKLFF.

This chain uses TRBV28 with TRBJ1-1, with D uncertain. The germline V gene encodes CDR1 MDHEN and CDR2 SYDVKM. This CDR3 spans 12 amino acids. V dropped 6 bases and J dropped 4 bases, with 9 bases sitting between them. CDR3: CASSSSLTEAFF. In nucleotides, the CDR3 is TGTGCCAGCAGCTCTAGTCTCACTGAAGCTTTCTTT.